Below are 2 T cell receptor beta chains sequenced from a single sample in a study of control samples from healthy donors and cancer patients. Method: immunoSEQ multiplex PCR; TCRdb's copy keeps in-frame clones and lacks some. The repertoire holds over 110,000 clones, with around 85% as singletons. Sequencing input: blood. These receptors all stem from a woman aged 25-40 years in good health.

V usage is TRBV7-2 and J usage is TRBJ2-3; D remains ambiguous. V was cut by 5 bases and J by 5 bases, with 14 bases left in between. Germline V gene sequence: CDR1 SGHTA, CDR2 FQGNSA. This CDR3 contains 14 residues. The CDR3 DNA sequence: TGTGCCAGCAGCACGCAGGCGAGTGGAGATACGCAGTATTTT. Protein product: CASSTQASGDTQYF.

V gene TRBV19 combines with J gene TRBJ2-7; possibly TRBD1 for D (6 bases). Germline assignment: CDR1 LNHDA and CDR2 SQIVND (reference sequence). The CDR3 length is 15 residues. The V gene lost 4 bases and the J gene lost 3 bases, with 16 bases spanning the gap. The CDR3 DNA is TGTGCCAGTAGTAGAGGACAGCTACTTCTCTACGAGCAGTACTTC. Protein product: CASSRGQLLLYEQYF. The variable domain in full, with the rest retrieved from reference TRBV19 and TRBJ2-7, is DGGITQSPKYLFRKEGQNVTLSCEQNLNHDAMYWYRQDPGQGLRLIYYSQIVNDFQKGDIAEGYSVSREKKESFPLTVTSAQKNPTAFYLCASSRGQLLLYEQYFGPGTRLTVT.